The 24 T cell receptor beta chains below were found in one sample sequenced in a study of somatic mutations in cytotoxic T cells in rheumatoid arthritis. Repertoires were generated with immunoSEQ multiplex PCR, while TCRdb's copy carries only in-frame clones and drops some. The repertoire consists of 14,000 or so clones, with roughly 80% occurring once and the leading ten covering more than 15%. Sample: CD8+ T cells sorted from blood. The receptors shown here come from an adult with rheumatoid arthritis.

This sequence joins TRBV6-6 and TRBJ2-7; no clear D. This CDR3 spans 14 amino acids. V lost 4 bases and J 2 bases, leaving 12 bases between the germline ends. Looked up from germline, CDR1 is MNHNY and CDR2 is SVGAGI (reference sequence). CDR3 loop: CASSSSGRPYEQYF. For the CDR3, the DNA is TGTGCCAGCAGTTCGTCAGGTCGGCCCTACGAGCAGTACTTC.

The gene calls are TRBV7-8 and TRBJ2-3; possible D gene TRBD2, 6 bases. The germline V and J ends were trimmed by 5 bases and 1 base, with 16 bases remaining between them. In germline, CDR1 is SGHVS, CDR2 FQNEAQ. The CDR3 consists of 16 residues. The CDR3 loop is CASSEYQGGGTDTQYF. CDR3 bases: TGTGCCAGCAGCGAATACCAGGGAGGCGGCACAGATACGCAGTATTTT.

The chain has TRBV10-3 and TRBJ1-4, with D uncertain. This CDR3 has 15 residues. CDR1 and CDR2 (germline): ENHRY, SYGVKD. V lost 0 bases and J 4 bases, leaving 9 bases between the germline ends. The CDR3, as DNA: TGTGCCATCAGTGAGTCGAGAACAGTTAATGAAAAACTGTTTTTT. Translating it yields CAISESRTVNEKLFF.

The V gene is TRBV7-6, the J gene TRBJ2-2; no clear D gene. There are 13 residues in the CDR3. CDR1 and CDR2 (germline): SGHVS, FNYEAQ. The ends were cut back, 5 bases at V and 11 bases at J, with 15 bases in the middle. The CDR3 DNA sequence: TGTGCCAGCAGCAAATCCCGGAGTCGAGAGCTGTTTTTT. Its protein product is CASSKSRSRELFF.

This rearrangement joins TRBV19 to TRBJ1-1; D is ambiguous. The V end was cut by 10 bases, the J end by 0 bases, with 6 bases between. Germline CDR1 reads LNHDA; CDR2 reads SQIVND (reference sequence). The CDR3 consists of 11 residues. This chain's CDR3 is CATLMNTEAFF. CDR3 nucleotide sequence: TGTGCCACCCTGATGAACACTGAAGCTTTCTTT.

The chain combines TRBV7-9 with TRBJ2-6; no clear D. The CDR3 is made up of 17 amino acids. CDR1 and CDR2 from the germline V gene are SEHNR and FQNEAQ (reference sequence). Trimming cost V 6 bases and J 3 bases, with 18 bases left between them. CDR3 DNA sequence: TGTGCCAGCAGACGGCTAGGCCCTCTTCGTGGGGCCAACGTCCTGACTTTC. Translating gives CASRRLGPLRGANVLTF. The full variable domain, in which reference TRBV7-9 and TRBJ2-6 provide the parts outside the CDR3, is DTGVSQNPRHKITKRGQNVTFRCDPISEHNRLYWYRQTLGQGPEFLTYFQNEAQLEKSRLLSDRFSAERPKGSFSTLEIQRTEQGDSAMYLCASRRLGPLRGANVLTFGAGSRLTVL.

The V and J genes are TRBV27 and TRBJ2-7; D gene ambiguous. The CDR3 totals 9 residues. Trimming shortened V by 10 bases and J by 1 base, and 2 bases separated the two germline ends. Per germline, CDR1 MNHEY and CDR2 SMNVEV (reference sequence). The CDR3 DNA is TGTGCCAAATCCTACGAGCAGTACGTC. Amino acids: CAKSYEQYV.

The chain couples TRBV7-9 to TRBJ2-3; 8 bases map to TRBD2. In germline, CDR1 is SEHNR, CDR2 FQNEAQ (reference sequence). This CDR3 has 15 residues. V was pared by 3 bases and J by 2 bases, with 4 bases of the junction left unmatched. The CDR3 sequence is CASSFQAGDTDTQYF. Here the CDR3 DNA reads TGTGCCAGCAGCTTTCAAGCGGGGGACACAGATACGCAGTATTTT.

The chain links TRBV5-5 to TRBJ1-2; D gene ambiguous. The germline CDR1 and CDR2 sequences are SGHKS and YYEKEE (reference sequence). V gave up 5 bases and J gave up 0 bases, with 14 bases separating them. The length of the CDR3 is 15 residues. CDR3 nucleotide sequence: TGTGCCAGCAGACGGGGTCCGGCCGCTAACTATGGCTACACCTTC. Translated: CASRRGPAANYGYTF.

This chain's CDR3 is CAISESGKGSQETQYF. The CDR3 nucleotides read TGTGCCATCAGTGAATCAGGCAAAGGCTCCCAAGAGACCCAGTACTTC. The chain combines TRBV10-3 with TRBJ2-5; D gene uncertain. This CDR3 is built from 16 residues. Germline CDR1 reads ENHRY; CDR2 reads SYGVKD. The V end was cut by 3 bases, the J end by 1 base, with 15 bases between.

V usage is TRBV4-2 and J usage is TRBJ2-5; D is possibly TRBD1 (5 bases). V lost 0 bases and J lost 4, with 12 bases in between. The CDR3 runs to 15 residues. Germline lookup yields CDR1 LGHNA and CDR2 YNFKEQ. CDR3 sequence reads: CASSQEQAPPETQYF. The CDR3 DNA sequence: TGTGCCAGCAGCCAAGAACAGGCGCCGCCAGAGACCCAGTACTTC.

The genes are TRBV7-9 and TRBJ1-4, with D uncertain. This CDR3 is 13 amino acids long. V lost 5 bases, J lost 5 bases, and 9 bases lay in between. Per germline, CDR1 SEHNR and CDR2 FQNEAQ (reference sequence). The CDR3 sequence: CASSHTENEKLFF. CDR3 nucleotide sequence: TGTGCCAGCAGCCACACGGAGAATGAAAAACTGTTTTTT.

The V gene is TRBV12-5, the J gene TRBJ1-1; D is unclear. The germline gives CDR1 LGHNT, CDR2 FRNRAP. This CDR3 has 9 residues. V was pared by 3 bases and J by 7 bases, with 0 bases between. Here the CDR3 reads CASGFEAFF. The CDR3 region has the DNA TGTGCTAGTGGTTTTGAAGCTTTCTTT.

The V gene is TRBV5-4, the J gene TRBJ2-6, with D possibly being TRBD2 (5 bases). In germline, CDR1 is SGHNT, CDR2 YYREEE (reference sequence). V shed 2 bases and J shed 4 bases, with 10 bases lying between them. This CDR3 is built from 15 residues. CDR3: CASSFGDPGANVLTF. The DNA of the CDR3 is TGTGCCAGCAGCTTCGGGGATCCCGGGGCCAACGTCCTGACTTTC.

This chain uses TRBV5-8 with TRBJ1-4; D unclear. Germline loops: CDR1 SGHTS, CDR2 YDEGEE. This CDR3 region has 15 residues. Trimming cost V 4 bases and J 0 bases, with 10 bases left between them. In DNA, the CDR3 is TGTGCCAGCAGCCGTCCGGGTGCAACTAATGAAAAACTGTTTTTT. Residues: CASSRPGATNEKLFF.

This clone has only a few counts. This chain joins TRBV6-5 and TRBJ1-3; D gene ambiguous. Germline assignment: CDR1 MNHEY and CDR2 SVGAGI. V lost 2 bases, J lost 2 bases, and 7 bases lay in between. The length of the CDR3 is 14 residues. DNA for the CDR3: TGTGCCAGCAGTTACGAACCAGCTGGAAACACCATATATTTT. It yields the protein CASSYEPAGNTIYF.

This sequence joins TRBV7-2 and TRBJ1-2; D is undetermined. This CDR3 contains 13 residues. V was clipped by 2 bases and J by 3 bases, with 7 bases between them. Germline loops: CDR1 SGHTA, CDR2 FQGNSA. The CDR3 DNA is TGTGCCAGCAGCTTATTAGGGCACTATGGCTACACCTTC. Residues: CASSLLGHYGYTF.

V and J are TRBV5-6 and TRBJ1-3; D remains unclear. The CDR3 consists of 15 residues. Per the germline V gene, CDR1 is SGHDT and CDR2 is YYEEEE. The germline V and J ends were trimmed by 4 bases and 0 bases, with 11 bases remaining between them. CDR3 DNA: TGTGCCAGCAGCCGAACAGTCTTCTCTGGAAACACCATATATTTT. Amino acid sequence: CASSRTVFSGNTIYF.

This chain joins TRBV25-1 and TRBJ1-2; D not certain. Germline CDR1 is MGHDK and CDR2 is SYGVNS. The germline V and J ends were trimmed by 3 bases and 6 bases, with 14 bases remaining between them. The CDR3 sequence is 14 residues long. CDR3 sequence reads: CASSDLIGGHGYTF. The CDR3, as DNA: TGTGCCAGCAGTGATTTAATCGGAGGTCATGGCTACACCTTC.

The chain is built from TRBV12-5 and TRBJ1-3; D gene ambiguous. V was clipped by 1 base and J by 4 bases, with 2 bases between them. The CDR3 runs to 12 residues. Germline CDR1 reads LGHNT; CDR2 reads FRNRAP. The CDR3 here is CASGLGGNTIYF. The DNA for the CDR3 is TGTGCTAGTGGTTTGGGGGGAAACACCATATATTTT. Full variable domain (missing parts from reference TRBV12-5 and TRBJ1-3): DARVTQTPRHKVTEMGQEVTMRCQPILGHNTVFWYRQTMMQGLELLAYFRNRAPLDDSGMPKDRFSAEMPDATLATLKIQPSEPRDSAVYFCASGLGGNTIYFGEGSWLTVV.

The sample holds one count of this clone. V usage is TRBV15 and J usage is TRBJ2-5, with unresolved D. The germline gives CDR1 LNHNV, CDR2 YYDKDF (reference sequence). The CDR3 extends over 13 amino acids. V was pared by 8 bases and J by 2 bases, with 12 bases between. CDR3 region: CATALDQQETQYF. CDR3 coding DNA: TGTGCCACCGCCCTCGACCAGCAAGAGACCCAGTACTTC.

This clone was seen only once. The rearrangement joins TRBV2 to TRBJ2-3; 9 bases map to TRBD1. The germline V gene has CDR1 SNHLY and CDR2 FYNNEI. The V segment lost 6 bases and the J segment 3 bases; nucleotides outside the gene matches: 10. This CDR3 spans 16 amino acids. DNA for the CDR3: TGTGCCAGCAGGGGTACCGGGACAGGGTGGACAGATACGCAGTATTTT. Translating gives CASRGTGTGWTDTQYF.

The V call is TRBV7-9, the J call TRBJ2-1, with 8 bases identical to TRBD1. The V gene's germline CDR1 is SEHNR and CDR2 FQNEAQ (reference sequence). This CDR3 comprises 17 residues. V dropped 2 bases and J dropped 6; count of bases not matched to a gene: 12. The CDR3 loop is CASSLIRDRDRPNEQFF. The DNA for the CDR3 is TGTGCCAGCAGCTTAATTCGGGACCGGGACAGGCCCAATGAGCAGTTCTTC.

The genes are TRBV10-3 and TRBJ2-1; 12 bases agree with TRBD2. Germline loops: CDR1 ENHRY, CDR2 SYGVKD. This CDR3 is 14 amino acids long. Trimming removed 5 bases from V and 6 bases from J; junction bases left unmatched: 2. The CDR3 DNA sequence: TGTGCCATCAGTCTAGCGGGGGGGTTCAATGAGCAGTTCTTC. It yields the protein CAISLAGGFNEQFF.